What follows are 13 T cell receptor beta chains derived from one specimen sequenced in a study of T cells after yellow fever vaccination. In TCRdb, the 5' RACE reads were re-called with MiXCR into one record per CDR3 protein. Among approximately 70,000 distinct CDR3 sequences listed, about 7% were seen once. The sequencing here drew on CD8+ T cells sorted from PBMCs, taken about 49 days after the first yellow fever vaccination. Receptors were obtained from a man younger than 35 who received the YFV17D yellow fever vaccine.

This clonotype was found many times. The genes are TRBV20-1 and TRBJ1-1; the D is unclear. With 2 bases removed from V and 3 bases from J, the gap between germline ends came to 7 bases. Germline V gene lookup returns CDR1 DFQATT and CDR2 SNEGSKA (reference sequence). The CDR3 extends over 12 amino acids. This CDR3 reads CSARIRDTEAFF. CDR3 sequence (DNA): TGCAGTGCTAGAATCCGGGACACTGAAGCTTTCTTT.

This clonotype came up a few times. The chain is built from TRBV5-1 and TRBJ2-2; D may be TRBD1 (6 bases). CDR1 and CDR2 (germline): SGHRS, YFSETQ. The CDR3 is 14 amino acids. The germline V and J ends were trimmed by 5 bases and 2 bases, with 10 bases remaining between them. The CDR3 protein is CASRNRENTGELFF. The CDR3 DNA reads TGCGCCAGCAGGAACAGGGAAAACACCGGGGAGCTGTTTTTT.

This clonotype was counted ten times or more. DNA for the CDR3: TGCGCCAGCAGCCAAAGGGAGACAGGAGAGTACAATGAGCAGTTCTTC. Its translation is CASSQRETGEYNEQFF. This chain joins TRBV4-1 and TRBJ2-1; a possible D gene is TRBD1 (6 bases). The CDR3 sequence is 16 residues long. The V and J ends lost 2 bases and 4 bases respectively, with 15 bases between them. Germline V gene sequence: CDR1 MGHRA, CDR2 YSYEKL.

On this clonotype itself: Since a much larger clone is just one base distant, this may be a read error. The CDR3 DNA follows: TGTGCCAGCAGTCAAAGCCTCGGGGCCAACGCCCTGACTTTC. This encodes CASSQSLGANALTF. The chain uses TRBV6-1 and TRBJ2-6, with D perhaps matching TRBD1 or TRBD2 (5 bases each). This CDR3 is built from 14 residues. From germline, CDR1 is MNHNS and CDR2 SASEGT.

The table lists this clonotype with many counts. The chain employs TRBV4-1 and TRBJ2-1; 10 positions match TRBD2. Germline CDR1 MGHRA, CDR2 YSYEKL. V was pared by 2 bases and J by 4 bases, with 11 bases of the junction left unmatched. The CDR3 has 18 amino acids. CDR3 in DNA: TGCGCCAGCAGCCAACGAGCCAGCGGGGGGGCTTTGTACAATGAGCAGTTCTTC. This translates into CASSQRASGGALYNEQFF.

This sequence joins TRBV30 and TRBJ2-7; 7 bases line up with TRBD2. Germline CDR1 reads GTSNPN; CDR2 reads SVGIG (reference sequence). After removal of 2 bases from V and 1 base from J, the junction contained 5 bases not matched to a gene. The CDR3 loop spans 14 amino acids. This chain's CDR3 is CAWSWAGGSYEQYF. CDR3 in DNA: TGTGCCTGGAGTTGGGCCGGGGGGTCCTACGAGCAGTACTTC.

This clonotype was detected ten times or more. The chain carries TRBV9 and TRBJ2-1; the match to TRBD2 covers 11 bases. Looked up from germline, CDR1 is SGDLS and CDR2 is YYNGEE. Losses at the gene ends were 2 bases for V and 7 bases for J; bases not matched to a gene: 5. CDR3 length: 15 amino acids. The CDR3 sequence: CASSVSGGAINEQFF. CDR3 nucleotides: TGTGCCAGCAGCGTTAGCGGGGGGGCGATTAATGAGCAGTTCTTC.

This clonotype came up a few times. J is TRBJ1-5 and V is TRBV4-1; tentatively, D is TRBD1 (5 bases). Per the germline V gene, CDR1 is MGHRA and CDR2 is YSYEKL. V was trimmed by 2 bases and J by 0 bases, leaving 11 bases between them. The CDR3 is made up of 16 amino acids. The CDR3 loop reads CASSQRDGSSNQPQHF. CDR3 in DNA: TGCGCCAGCAGCCAACGGGACGGAAGTAGCAATCAGCCCCAGCATTTT.

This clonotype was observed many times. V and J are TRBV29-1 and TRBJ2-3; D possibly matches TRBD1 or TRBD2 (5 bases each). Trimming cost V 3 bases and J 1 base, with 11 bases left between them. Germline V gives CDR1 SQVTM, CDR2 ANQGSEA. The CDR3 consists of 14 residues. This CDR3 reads CSVEERGGTDTQYF. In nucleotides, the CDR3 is TGCAGCGTTGAGGAAAGGGGAGGCACAGATACGCAGTATTTT.

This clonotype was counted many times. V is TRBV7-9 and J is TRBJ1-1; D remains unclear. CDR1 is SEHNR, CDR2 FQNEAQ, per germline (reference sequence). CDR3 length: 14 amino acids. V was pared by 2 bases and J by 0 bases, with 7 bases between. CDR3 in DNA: TGTGCCAGCAGCTTAACGCGGATGAACACTGAAGCTTTCTTT. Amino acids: CASSLTRMNTEAFF. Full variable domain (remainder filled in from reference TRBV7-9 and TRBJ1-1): DTGVSQNPRHKITKRGQNVTFRCDPISEHNRLYWYRQTLGQGPEFLTYFQNEAQLEKSRLLSDRFSAERPKGSFSTLEIQRTEQGDSAMYLCASSLTRMNTEAFFGQGTRLTVV.

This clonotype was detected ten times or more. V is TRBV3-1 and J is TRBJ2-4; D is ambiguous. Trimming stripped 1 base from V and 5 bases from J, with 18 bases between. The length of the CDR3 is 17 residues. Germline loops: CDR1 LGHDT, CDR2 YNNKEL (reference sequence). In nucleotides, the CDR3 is TGTGCCAGCAGCCAAGGAACCCAATTGGGGATCCAAAACATTCAGTACTTC. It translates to CASSQGTQLGIQNIQYF.

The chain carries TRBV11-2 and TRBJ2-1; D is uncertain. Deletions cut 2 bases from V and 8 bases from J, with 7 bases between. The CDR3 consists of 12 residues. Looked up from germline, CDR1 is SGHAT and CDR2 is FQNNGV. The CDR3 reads CASSLMSDEQFF. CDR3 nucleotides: TGTGCCAGCAGCTTAATGTCCGATGAGCAGTTCTTC.

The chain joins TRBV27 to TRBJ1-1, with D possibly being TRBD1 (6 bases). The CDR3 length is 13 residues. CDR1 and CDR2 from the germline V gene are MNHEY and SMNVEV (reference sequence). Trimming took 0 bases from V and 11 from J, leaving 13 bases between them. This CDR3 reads CASSLSRGHGAFF. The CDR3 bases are TGTGCCAGCAGTTTATCGCGGGGACACGGGGCTTTCTTT.